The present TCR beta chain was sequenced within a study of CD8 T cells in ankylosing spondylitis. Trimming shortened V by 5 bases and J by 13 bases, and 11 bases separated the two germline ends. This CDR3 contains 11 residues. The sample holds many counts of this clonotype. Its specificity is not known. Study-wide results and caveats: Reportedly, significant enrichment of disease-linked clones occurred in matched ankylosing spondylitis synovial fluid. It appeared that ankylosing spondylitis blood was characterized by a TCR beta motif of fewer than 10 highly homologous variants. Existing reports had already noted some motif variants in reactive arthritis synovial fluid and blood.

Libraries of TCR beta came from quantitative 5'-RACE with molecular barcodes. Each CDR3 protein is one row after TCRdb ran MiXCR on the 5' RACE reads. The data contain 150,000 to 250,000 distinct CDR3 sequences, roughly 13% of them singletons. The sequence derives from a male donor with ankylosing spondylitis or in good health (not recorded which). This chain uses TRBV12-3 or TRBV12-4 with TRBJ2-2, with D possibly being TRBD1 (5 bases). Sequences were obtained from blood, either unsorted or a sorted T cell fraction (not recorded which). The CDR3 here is CASSDSLWLFF. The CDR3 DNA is TGTGCCAGCAGTGACAGCTTGTGGCTGTTTTTT.